Here is one TCR beta chain with its context. This record comes from a study of blood T cell repertoires in COVID-19. Per germline, CDR1 SGHNT and CDR2 YENEEA. The germline V and J ends were trimmed by 4 bases and 9 bases, with 18 bases remaining between them. The CDR3 is 14 residues long. TCRdb's table, derived via immunoSEQ multiplex PCR, lists solely in-frame clones and lacks some. The profile shows around 420,000 clones, 70% to 90% of them singletons. Sequencing was carried out using PBMCs or T cells enriched from blood (not recorded which). The chain couples TRBV11-3 to TRBJ2-5; possibly TRBD2 for D (6 bases). The clonotype originates from a woman aged 40 to 50 with acute COVID-19. The chain's CDR3 is CASSSGTGRKPQYF. CDR3 in DNA: TGTGCCAGCAGCTCCGGGACTGGGCGGAAACCCCAGTACTTC.